These 24 T cell receptor beta chains share one sample of origin, sequenced in a study of T cells expressing NK-cell markers. Reanalyzing the 5' RACE reads, TCRdb keeps one entry per CDR3 protein, without DNA. Here the sample table reports about 260,000 distinct CDR3 sequences. The material sequenced was blood T cells: a sorted CD56 or NKG2C T cell subset, CD4+ or CD8+ T cells, or bulk PBMC T cells (not recorded which). These receptors were taken from a young man in good health.

This rearrangement joins TRBV5-4 to TRBJ2-1; TCRdb outputs TRBD2, but without DNA this stays unchecked. The germline CDR1 and CDR2 sequences are SGHNT and YYREEE (reference sequence). There are 19 residues in the CDR3. The CDR3 here is CASSSTVAGARWGGNEQFF.

This chain uses TRBV29-1 with TRBJ2-7; TCRdb outputs TRBD1, but without DNA this stays unchecked. This CDR3 spans 13 amino acids. Per germline, CDR1 SQVTM and CDR2 ANQGSEA. CDR3 sequence reads: CSVGGRASYEQYF.

This chain connects TRBV11-2 to TRBJ2-2. Germline-derived CDR1 and CDR2 are SGHAT and FQNNGV. There are 12 residues in the CDR3. CDR3 residues: CASSLAIGELFF.

This rearrangement joins TRBV7-6 to TRBJ2-2; checking the TCRdb D call of TRBD2 is not possible without DNA. Germline loops: CDR1 SGHVS, CDR2 FNYEAQ. This CDR3 has 15 residues. The CDR3 reads CASTPTSGRTGELFF.

The V call is TRBV20-1, the J call TRBJ2-1; TCRdb's assignment of TRBD2 cannot be checked, as there is no DNA. There are 15 residues in the CDR3. Germline CDR1 is DFQATT and CDR2 is SNEGSKA (reference sequence). CDR3 sequence: CSAAPNSGSYNEQFF.

The chain combines TRBV7-2 with TRBJ2-5; there is no DNA to check the TCRdb D call of TRBD2. Germline values: CDR1 SGHTA, CDR2 FQGNSA. The CDR3 loop spans 15 amino acids. CDR3 amino acids: CASSWTGLVQETQYF. Full variable domain (missing parts from reference TRBV7-2 and TRBJ2-5): GAGVSQSPSNKVTEKGKDVELRCDPISGHTALYWYRQSLGQGLEFLIYFQGNSAPDKSGLPSDRFSAERTGGSVSTLTIQRTQQEDSAVYLCASSWTGLVQETQYFGPGTRLLVL.

The chain uses TRBV25-1 and TRBJ2-2; without DNA, the TCRdb call of TRBD2 cannot be checked. Germline V CDR1 and CDR2: MGHDK, SYGVNS. CDR3 length: 14 residues. Here the CDR3 reads CASRGRGLAGELFF. The variable domain in full, with the rest retrieved from reference TRBV25-1 and TRBJ2-2, is EADIYQTPRYLVIGTGKKITLECSQTMGHDKMYWYQQDPGMELHLIHYSYGVNSTEKGDLSSESTVSRIRTEHFPLTLESARPSHTSQYLCASRGRGLAGELFFGEGSRLTVL.

The chain has TRBV3-1 and TRBJ2-4; TCRdb indicates TRBD2, and absent DNA this call remains unverified. Germline assignment: CDR1 LGHDT and CDR2 YNNKEL (reference sequence). CDR3 size: 15 residues. The CDR3 sequence is CASSQLLAGADIQYF.

The chain has TRBV10-3 and TRBJ2-5; TCRdb's assignment of TRBD1 cannot be checked, as there is no DNA. The CDR3 extends over 15 amino acids. Per the germline V gene, CDR1 is ENHRY and CDR2 is SYGVKD. CDR3 sequence: CAISETRQVWETQYF.

J is TRBJ2-5 and V is TRBV20-1; TCRdb picks TRBD1, but there is no DNA to check that call. The CDR3 totals 15 residues. CDR1 DFQATT and CDR2 SNEGSKA come from the germline V gene (reference sequence). This CDR3 reads CSARRGAGDGETQYF.

This chain joins TRBV10-3 and TRBJ2-1. Looked up from germline, CDR1 is ENHRY and CDR2 is SYGVKD. CDR3 length equals 14 residues. The CDR3 is CAIRDRTYYNEQFF.

The CDR3 protein is CASSEATEQYF. V is TRBV2 and J is TRBJ2-7. CDR1 is SNHLY and CDR2 is FYNNEI in the germline V gene. The CDR3 is made up of 11 amino acids.

The chain joins TRBV5-1 to TRBJ2-1. Germline CDR1 SGHRS, CDR2 YFSETQ. The length of the CDR3 is 16 residues. CDR3 in amino acids: CASSAEGGYSYNEQFF.

V gene TRBV20-1 combines with J gene TRBJ2-2; TCRdb gives TRBD2 as the D gene, but with no DNA this cannot be confirmed. The CDR3 consists of 14 residues. Germline CDR1 is DFQATT and CDR2 is SNEGSKA (reference sequence). CDR3 sequence reads: CSAKTRSNTGELFF.

The chain employs TRBV9 and TRBJ2-5; without DNA, the TCRdb call of TRBD1 cannot be checked. CDR3 length: 16 amino acids. From germline, CDR1 is SGDLS and CDR2 YYNGEE. CDR3 region: CASSSPLVGVRETQYF.

The V gene is TRBV3-1, the J gene TRBJ1-6. This CDR3 is built from 15 residues. Germline CDR1 LGHDT, CDR2 YNNKEL (reference sequence). This CDR3 is CASSQGRGWNSPLHF.

This chain uses TRBV19 with TRBJ2-3; TCRdb names TRBD2, which stays unverified in the absence of DNA. Germline V gene data show CDR1 as LNHDA and CDR2 as SQIVND (reference sequence). The CDR3 totals 14 residues. The chain's CDR3 is CASQPTSGTDTQYF.

This chain links TRBV15 with TRBJ2-2; the D call of TRBD1 rests on TCRdb alone, since no DNA is present to check it. The CDR3 is 14 amino acids. CDR1 LNHNV and CDR2 YYDKDF come from the germline V gene (reference sequence). The CDR3: CATGLRVEAGELFF.

V and J are TRBV20-1 and TRBJ2-1; TCRdb's assignment of TRBD1 cannot be checked, as there is no DNA. The CDR3 is 14 amino acids. Germline values: CDR1 DFQATT, CDR2 SNEGSKA (reference sequence). This CDR3 reads CSARVLQGWNEQFF.

This chain connects TRBV18 to TRBJ1-4. CDR1 is KGHSH, CDR2 LQKENI, per germline. CDR3 length: 18 amino acids. The CDR3: CASSPLARESATNEKLFF. The whole variable domain, filled in from reference TRBV18 and TRBJ1-4, reads NAGVMQNPRHLVRRRGQEARLRCSPMKGHSHVYWYRQLPEEGLKFMVYLQKENIIDESGMPKERFSAEFPKEGPSILRIQQVVRGDSAAYFCASSPLARESATNEKLFFGSGTQLSVL.

The genes are TRBV5-1 and TRBJ2-1; checking the TCRdb D call of TRBD2 is not possible without DNA. Germline CDR1 is SGHRS and CDR2 is YFSETQ. The CDR3 length is 17 residues. The CDR3 protein is CASSTQPTSVRANEQFF.

The V call is TRBV5-4, the J call TRBJ2-3; checking the TCRdb D call of TRBD2 is not possible without DNA. Germline V CDR1 and CDR2: SGHNT, YYREEE (reference sequence). The CDR3 runs to 18 residues. Here the CDR3 reads CASIPDRATSGNTDTQYF. Based on the CDR3 plus reference TRBV5-4 and TRBJ2-3, the full variable domain is ETGVTQSPTHLIKTRGQQVTLRCSSQSGHNTVSWYQQALGQGPQFIFQYYREEENGRGNFPPRFSGLQFPNYSSELNVNALELDDSALYLCASIPDRATSGNTDTQYFGPGTRLTVL.

The V call is TRBV29-1, the J call TRBJ1-1; TCRdb indicates TRBD1, and absent DNA this call remains unverified. Germline CDR1 reads SQVTM; CDR2 reads ANQGSEA. The CDR3 has 12 amino acids. The CDR3 region is CSVGDGYTEAFF.

The chain combines TRBV9 with TRBJ2-2; TCRdb names TRBD2, which stays unverified in the absence of DNA. Per the germline V gene, CDR1 is SGDLS and CDR2 is YYNGEE. CDR3 length: 15 residues. The CDR3 is CASSVGVSGSRELFF.